This T cell receptor (beta chain) was captured in a study of blood T cell repertoires in COVID-19. Exposed volunteers were people who met a COVID-19 case within 2 weeks before study entry. The assay was immunoSEQ multiplex PCR, and TCRdb's table has in-frame clones only and misses some. The profile shows fewer than 350,000 clones, 85% of them singletons. V lost 2 bases to trimming and J lost 1 base; unmatched junction nucleotides: 6. Germline CDR1 is SEHNR and CDR2 is FQNEAQ (reference sequence). The CDR3 has 17 residues. This sequence originates from a woman in her 30s who had been exposed to COVID-19. The sample consisted of PBMCs or T cells enriched from blood (not recorded which). V and J are TRBV7-9 and TRBJ2-1, with 9 bases identical to TRBD1. In DNA form, the CDR3 reads TGTGCCAGCAGCTTAAAAGTGGGGACAGGGTCCTACAATGAGCAGTTCTTC. It codes for CASSLKVGTGSYNEQFF. The complete variable domain, with remaining parts taken from reference TRBV7-9 and TRBJ2-1, reads DTGVSQNPRHKITKRGQNVTFRCDPISEHNRLYWYRQTLGQGPEFLTYFQNEAQLEKSRLLSDRFSAERPKGSFSTLEIQRTEQGDSAMYLCASSLKVGTGSYNEQFFGPGTRLTVL.